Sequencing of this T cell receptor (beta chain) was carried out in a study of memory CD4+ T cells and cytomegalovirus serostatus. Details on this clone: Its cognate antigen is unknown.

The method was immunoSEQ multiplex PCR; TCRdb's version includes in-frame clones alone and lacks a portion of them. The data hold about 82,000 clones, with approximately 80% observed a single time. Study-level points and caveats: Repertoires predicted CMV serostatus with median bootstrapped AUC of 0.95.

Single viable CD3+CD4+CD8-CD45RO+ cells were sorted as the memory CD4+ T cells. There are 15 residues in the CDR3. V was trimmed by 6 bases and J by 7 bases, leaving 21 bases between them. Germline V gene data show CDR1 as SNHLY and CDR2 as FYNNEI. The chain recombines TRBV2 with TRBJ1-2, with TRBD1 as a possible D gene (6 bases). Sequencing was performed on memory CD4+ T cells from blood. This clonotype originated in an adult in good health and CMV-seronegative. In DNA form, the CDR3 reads TGTGCCAGCAGCAGGGGAAGGGACCTCCTAGGTGGCTACACCTTC. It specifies CASSRGRDLLGGYTF.